Each of the 27 T cell receptor beta chains below was sequenced from the same sample in a study of blood T cell repertoires in COVID-19. Repertoires were generated with immunoSEQ multiplex PCR, while TCRdb's copy carries only in-frame clones and drops some. Among some 360,000 clones listed, about nine tenths were seen once. The sequencing sample was made of PBMCs or T cells enriched from blood (not recorded which). The receptors derive from a woman under 40 who had been exposed to COVID-19.

The genes are TRBV5-1 and TRBJ2-2; tentative D call: TRBD2 (7 bases). The CDR3 totals 16 residues. CDR1 SGHRS and CDR2 YFSETQ come from the germline V gene. The germline V and J ends were trimmed by 1 base and 3 bases, with 13 bases remaining between them. The CDR3 spells CASSLFGEGDTGELFF. Written as DNA, the CDR3 is TGCGCCAGCAGCTTGTTCGGGGAGGGGGACACCGGGGAGCTGTTTTTT.

The chain uses TRBV2 and TRBJ1-2; 8 nucleotides agree with TRBD1. V gave up 1 base and J gave up 6 bases; unmatched junction bases: 4. Looked up from germline, CDR1 is SNHLY and CDR2 is FYNNEI. The CDR3 extends over 14 amino acids. Here the CDR3 reads CASSEGRGRDGYTF. The CDR3 nucleotides read TGTGCCAGCAGTGAAGGCAGGGGGCGGGATGGCTACACCTTC.

V usage is TRBV5-1 and J usage is TRBJ2-2, with D perhaps TRBD1 (6 bases). Germline CDR1 is SGHRS and CDR2 is YFSETQ. Trimming removed 2 bases at V and 3 bases at J, with 11 bases between. This CDR3 region has 15 residues. CDR3 DNA sequence: TGCGCCAGCAGCTTTGCACAGGGCGACACCGGGGAGCTGTTTTTT. It codes for CASSFAQGDTGELFF.

The chain is built from TRBV18 and TRBJ2-7, with D perhaps TRBD2 (7 bases). Germline V gene data show CDR1 as KGHSH and CDR2 as LQKENI. This CDR3 region has 14 residues. Trimming removed 3 bases from V and 1 base from J, with 10 bases in between. CDR3 protein: CASSPGGTSYEQYF. The CDR3 DNA follows: TGTGCCAGCTCACCGGGGGGGACATCCTACGAGCAGTACTTC.

The gene calls are TRBV18 and TRBJ1-1, with D maybe TRBD1 (6 bases). The CDR3 sequence is 13 residues long. Germline V CDR1 and CDR2: KGHSH, LQKENI. V lost 5 bases and J 1 base, leaving 8 bases between the germline ends. Here the CDR3 reads CASSTGQNTEAFF. The CDR3 region has the DNA TGTGCCAGCTCAACAGGGCAGAACACTGAAGCTTTCTTT.

V is TRBV28 and J is TRBJ2-7, with D perhaps matching TRBD2 (5 bases). V dropped 3 bases and J dropped 3 bases, with 9 bases sitting between them. This CDR3 contains 13 residues. The germline V gene has CDR1 MDHEN and CDR2 SYDVKM. CDR3 bases: TGTGCCAGCAGTTTGGAGGCTTACTACGAGCAGTACTTC. Translating it yields CASSLEAYYEQYF. The variable domain in full, with the rest retrieved from reference TRBV28 and TRBJ2-7, is DVKVTQSSRYLVKRTGEKVFLECVQDMDHENMFWYRQDPGLGLRLIYFSYDVKMKEKGDIPEGYSVSREKKERFSLILESASTNQTSMYLCASSLEAYYEQYFGPGTRLTVT.

The gene calls are TRBV11-3 and TRBJ2-7; TRBD2 agrees at 7 bases. This CDR3 contains 14 residues. CDR1 SGHNT and CDR2 YENEEA come from the germline V gene. V was clipped by 1 base and J by 3 bases; unmatched bases: 3. The CDR3 region has the DNA TGTGCCAGCAGCTTAGCGCGGGGGATCTACGAGCAGTACTTC. It specifies CASSLARGIYEQYF.

The chain employs TRBV27 and TRBJ1-1; D perhaps matches TRBD1 (5 bases). Germline V lookup: CDR1 MNHEY, CDR2 SMNVEV (reference sequence). The CDR3 is 18 amino acids. The V end was cut by 1 base, the J end by 1 base, with 19 bases between. The CDR3 loop reads CASSLFGGVPFGNTEAFF. In DNA form, the CDR3 reads TGTGCCAGCAGTTTATTTGGGGGGGTGCCTTTCGGGAACACTGAAGCTTTCTTT.

The chain uses TRBV7-8 and TRBJ2-7; TRBD1 is a possible D gene (5 bases). Looked up from germline, CDR1 is SGHVS and CDR2 is FQNEAQ. The CDR3 contains 13 residues. Trimming shortened V by 5 bases and J by 5 bases, and 13 bases separated the two germline ends. CDR3 nucleotide sequence: TGTGCCAGCAGCACGACAGTTTTAAACGAGCAGTACTTC. Amino acids: CASSTTVLNEQYF.

This rearrangement joins TRBV5-1 to TRBJ2-2; TRBD1 is a possible D gene (5 bases). The germline V and J ends were trimmed by 7 bases and 3 bases, with 10 bases remaining between them. The CDR3 loop spans 13 amino acids. Germline lookup yields CDR1 SGHRS and CDR2 YFSETQ. The CDR3 is CASLIRDTGELFF. The CDR3 nucleotides are TGCGCCAGCCTAATCAGGGACACCGGGGAGCTGTTTTTT.

The gene calls are TRBV7-9 and TRBJ1-6; D may be TRBD1 (6 bases). Trimming left V 6 bases short and J 7 bases short, with 13 bases between. This CDR3 region has 14 residues. Germline-derived CDR1 and CDR2 are SEHNR and FQNEAQ (reference sequence). As DNA, the CDR3 is TGTGCCAGCAGAGCCGGACAGATAAATTCACCCCTCCACTTT. It yields the protein CASRAGQINSPLHF.

The chain employs TRBV3-1 (or the pseudogene TRBV3-2) and TRBJ2-7, with D possibly TRBD1 on 5 matching bases. Germline CDR1 LGHDT, CDR2 YNNKEL (reference sequence). CDR3 length: 15 residues. The ends were cut back, 3 bases at V and 5 bases at J, with 17 bases in the middle. CDR3 amino acids: CASSHLRQGNDEQYF. Here the CDR3 DNA reads TGTGCCAGCAGCCATCTTCGGCAGGGTAACGACGAGCAGTACTTC.

This sequence joins TRBV3-1 (or the pseudogene TRBV3-2) and TRBJ1-5; D gene unclear. V was clipped by 2 bases and J by 7 bases, with 15 bases between them. Germline values: CDR1 LGHDT, CDR2 YNNKEL (reference sequence). The CDR3 sequence is 15 residues long. CDR3 sequence reads: CASSQMVGPGQPQHF. The CDR3 DNA sequence: TGTGCCAGCAGCCAAATGGTAGGCCCGGGACAGCCCCAGCATTTT.

The genes are TRBV6-4 and TRBJ2-7; 8 positions agree with TRBD2. V dropped 11 bases and J dropped 5; count of bases not matched to a gene: 23. Germline CDR1 and CDR2: MRHNA and SNTAGT. This CDR3 has 17 residues. DNA of the CDR3: TGTGCCGACGAGGGTTGTCCAGGCGGGAGGAATAGGGACGAGCAGTACTTC. Amino acids: CADEGCPGGRNRDEQYF.

V and J are TRBV24-1 and TRBJ2-7; 11 nucleotides match TRBD2. J gave up 0 bases and V 3 bases, and 0 bases lay outside the gene matches. The CDR3 has 15 residues. Germline CDR1 KGHDR, CDR2 SFDVKD. CDR3 bases: TGTGCCACCAGTGATACTAGCGGGAGCTCCTACGAGCAGTACTTC. Translating it yields CATSDTSGSSYEQYF.

The J gene is TRBJ2-3, the V gene TRBV7-9; 7 nucleotides align to TRBD2. Germline trimming cut 7 bases from V and 4 bases from J; bases unmatched to any gene: 11. Germline CDR1 is SEHNR and CDR2 is FQNEAQ (reference sequence). CDR3 length: 15 residues. CDR3 in amino acids: CASIKAGPISDTQYF. In DNA form, the CDR3 reads TGTGCCAGCATAAAAGCGGGGCCCATATCAGATACGCAGTATTTT.

This chain joins TRBV25-1 and TRBJ1-4; D is perhaps TRBD1 (5 bases). This CDR3 is 10 amino acids long. Germline V gives CDR1 MGHDK, CDR2 SYGVNS. The V end lost 6 bases, the J end lost 12 bases, and 8 bases lay between the germline ends. The CDR3 DNA reads TGTGCCAGCAGGGGCAGGGAACTGTTTTTT. Translation: CASRGRELFF.

CDR3 nucleotide sequence: TGCGCCAGCAGCTACGGACAGGAGCCCAGTGGCTACACCTTC. Its translation: CASSYGQEPSGYTF. The rearrangement joins TRBV5-1 to TRBJ1-2; TRBD1 agrees at 7 bases. Germline V lookup: CDR1 SGHRS, CDR2 YFSETQ. The CDR3 length is 14 residues. V was clipped by 3 bases and J by 7 bases; unmatched bases: 9.

The V call is TRBV29-1, the J call TRBJ2-3; 9 bases fit TRBD2. V shed 6 bases and J 2 bases; nucleotides not matched to a gene: 12. The CDR3 length is 16 residues. The germline gives CDR1 SQVTM, CDR2 ANQGSEA. The CDR3 nucleotides read TGCAGCGTCCTAGGCGGGTCTAGCGGGACCACAGATACGCAGTATTTT. It codes for CSVLGGSSGTTDTQYF.

The chain combines TRBV5-4 with TRBJ2-3, with D possibly matching TRBD1 (5 bases). From germline, CDR1 is SGHNT and CDR2 YYREEE (reference sequence). V was trimmed by 3 bases and J by 2 bases, leaving 13 bases between them. This CDR3 has 15 amino acids. CDR3 sequence: CASSSDQGNTDTQYF. The CDR3 coding sequence is TGTGCCAGCAGCTCCGATCAGGGAAACACAGATACGCAGTATTTT.

The V and J genes are TRBV9 and TRBJ2-7; D gene unclear. The CDR3 length is 16 residues. CDR1 is SGDLS, CDR2 YYNGEE, per germline. Trimming left V 0 bases short and J 0 bases short, with 13 bases between. CDR3 DNA sequence: TGTGCCAGCAGCGTAGGAGGTAGCCTCAGCTCCTACGAGCAGTACTTC. Protein product: CASSVGGSLSSYEQYF.

The rearrangement links TRBV30 to TRBJ2-4; TRBD2 aligns across 11 bases. Trimming at V came to 0 bases and at J to 0 bases, leaving 16 bases not matched to a gene. From germline, CDR1 is GTSNPN and CDR2 SVGIG (reference sequence). There are 21 residues in the CDR3. The CDR3 sequence is CAWSVKPKLAGAGLAKNIQYF. CDR3 coding DNA: TGTGCCTGGAGTGTAAAACCAAAACTAGCGGGAGCCGGACTAGCCAAAAACATTCAGTACTTC.

The rearrangement uses TRBV7-9 and TRBJ1-1, with 9 bases identical to TRBD1. The J segment lost 4 bases and the V segment lost 5 bases, leaving 8 bases of the junction unmatched. Per the germline V gene, CDR1 is SEHNR and CDR2 is FQNEAQ (reference sequence). There are 15 residues in the CDR3. The CDR3 sequence: CASSARQGEGTEAFF. The CDR3 region has the DNA TGTGCCAGCAGCGCCCGACAGGGGGAAGGCACTGAAGCTTTCTTT.

The rearrangement uses TRBV2 and TRBJ1-1; D is unclear. CDR1 is SNHLY and CDR2 is FYNNEI in the germline V gene. The CDR3 is 13 amino acids. V gave up 2 bases and J gave up 4 bases, with 8 bases separating them. The CDR3 nucleotides read TGTGCCAGCAGTGAATACGAGGGCACTGAAGCTTTCTTT. Translating gives CASSEYEGTEAFF.

The chain uses TRBV28 and TRBJ1-2; D unclear. Germline V gene data show CDR1 as MDHEN and CDR2 as SYDVKM. Trimming stripped 2 bases from V and 6 bases from J, with 28 bases between. The CDR3 covers 19 residues. The CDR3 is CASSLPISRIGRRSHGYTF. DNA of the CDR3: TGTGCCAGCAGTTTACCGATTTCTCGGATTGGGAGGAGAAGTCATGGCTACACCTTC.

The chain employs TRBV24-1 and TRBJ2-2; 7 bases map to TRBD2. CDR3 size: 15 residues. CDR1 and CDR2 (germline): KGHDR, SFDVKD. The V gene end was trimmed by 2 bases and the J gene end by 3 bases; junction bases not matched to a gene: 2. In DNA form, the CDR3 reads TGTGCCACCAGTGATTGGGGGGGTGACACCGGGGAGCTGTTTTTT. This codes for CATSDWGGDTGELFF.

This chain uses TRBV27 with TRBJ2-2; D not resolved. Germline CDR1 is MNHEY and CDR2 is SMNVEV (reference sequence). Trimming pared 7 bases from V and 0 bases from J, leaving 9 bases between. The CDR3 length is 14 residues. CDR3 region: CASMHNANTGELFF. As DNA, the CDR3 is TGTGCCAGCATGCACAATGCGAACACCGGGGAGCTGTTTTTT.